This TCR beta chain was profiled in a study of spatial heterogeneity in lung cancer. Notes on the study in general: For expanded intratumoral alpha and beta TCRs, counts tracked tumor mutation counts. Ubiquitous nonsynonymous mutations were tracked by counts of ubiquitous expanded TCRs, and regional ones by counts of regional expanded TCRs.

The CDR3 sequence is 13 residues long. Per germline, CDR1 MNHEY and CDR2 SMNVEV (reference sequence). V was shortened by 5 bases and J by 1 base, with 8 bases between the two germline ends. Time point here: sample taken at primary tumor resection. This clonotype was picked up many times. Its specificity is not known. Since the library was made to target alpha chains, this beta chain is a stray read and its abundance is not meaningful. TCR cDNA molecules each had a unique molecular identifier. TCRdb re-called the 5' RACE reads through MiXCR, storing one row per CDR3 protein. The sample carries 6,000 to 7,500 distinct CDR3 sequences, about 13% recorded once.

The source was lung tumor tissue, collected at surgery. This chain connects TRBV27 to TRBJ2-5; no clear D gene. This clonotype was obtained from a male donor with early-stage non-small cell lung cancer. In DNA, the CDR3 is TGTGCCAGCAGTCGGAACAGCCAAGAGACCCAGTACTTC. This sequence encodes CASSRNSQETQYF.